The 10 T cell receptor beta chains reported below all come from one sample, sequenced in a study of early T cells in non-severe SARS-CoV-2 infection. TCRdb used MiXCR to reprocess the 5' RACE reads, holding one entry per CDR3 protein. The sample records 60,000 to 90,000 distinct CDR3 sequences, about 16% being singletons. Sequencing used whole blood. Source of these receptors: an adult who was a healthcare worker with PCR-confirmed SARS-CoV-2 infection or an uninfected control (not recorded which).

This clonotype showed up just a few times. The chain has TRBV28 and TRBJ1-1, with D possibly TRBD1 on 5 matching bases. The CDR3 spans 14 residues. CDR1 and CDR2 (germline): MDHEN, SYDVKM. The germline V and J ends were trimmed by 5 bases and 4 bases, with 14 bases remaining between them. CDR3 protein: CASSQPGPSTEAFF. The CDR3 DNA reads as TGTGCCAGCAGTCAACCGGGACCAAGCACTGAAGCTTTCTTT.

In this sample, this clonotype turned up a few times. CDR3 region: CASSIDRVGQPQHF. CDR3 DNA sequence: TGTGCCAGCAGCATTGACAGGGTAGGGCAGCCCCAGCATTTT. The V call is TRBV3-1, the J call TRBJ1-5; 7 nucleotides match TRBD1. V lost 5 bases, J lost 7 bases, and 8 bases stayed unmatched. Germline assignment: CDR1 LGHDT and CDR2 YNNKEL (reference sequence). The CDR3 runs 14 residues.

This clonotype was observed many times. The chain joins TRBV9 to TRBJ1-2; D unresolved. Germline V lookup: CDR1 SGDLS, CDR2 YYNGEE. This CDR3 has 14 residues. Between the trimmed V and J ends, which lost 0 bases and 6 bases, there was a span of 12 bases. The CDR3 DNA follows: TGTGCCAGCAGCGTAGCGGGAGCTGGAAATGGCTACACCTTC. It is translated as CASSVAGAGNGYTF.

This clonotype is labeled as medium-sized. The gene calls are TRBV7-6 and TRBJ2-2, with TRBD2 matching 8 bases. Germline assignment: CDR1 SGHVS and CDR2 FNYEAQ. With V trimmed by 5 bases and J by 3 bases, 11 bases remained unmatched. The CDR3 is 17 amino acids. The CDR3 nucleotides read TGTGCCAGCAGCCCTATTCCCGGGGGGGCGGACACCGGGGAGCTGTTTTTT. Translating it yields CASSPIPGGADTGELFF. Full variable domain (remainder filled in from reference TRBV7-6 and TRBJ2-2): GAGVSQSPRYKVTKRGQDVALRCDPISGHVSLYWYRQALGQGPEFLTYFNYEAQQDKSGLPNDRFSAERPEGSISTLTIQRTEQRDSAMYRCASSPIPGGADTGELFFGEGSRLTVL.

In this sample, this clonotype turned up a few times. The chain recombines TRBV5-1 with TRBJ2-3; D is ambiguous. Germline V gene lookup returns CDR1 SGHRS and CDR2 YFSETQ. The V end was cut by 0 bases, the J end by 2 bases, with 16 bases between. The CDR3 has 17 residues. CDR3: CASSLARQLISTDTQYF. In nucleotides, the CDR3 is TGCGCCAGCAGCTTGGCCCGTCAGCTAATTTCCACAGATACGCAGTATTTT.

In this sample, this clonotype turned up a few times. The chain is built from TRBV3-1 and TRBJ1-1; D remains unclear. This CDR3 region has 14 residues. Germline CDR1 is LGHDT and CDR2 is YNNKEL (reference sequence). Trimming pared 0 bases from V and 3 bases from J, leaving 8 bases between. CDR3 sequence reads: CASSQDGWYTEAFF. CDR3 nucleotides: TGTGCCAGCAGCCAAGATGGATGGTACACTGAAGCTTTCTTT.

With respect to this clonotype: One end of the junction does not line up with germline, which may come from a read error. The chain recombines TRBV15 with TRBJ2-3, with D possibly being TRBD1 or TRBD2 (6 bases each). The CDR3 consists of 18 residues. Per germline, CDR1 LNHNV and CDR2 YYDKDF (reference sequence). The CDR3 bases are TGTGCCACCAGAAGAGGTCATTACGGGGGCCGGGGCACAGATACGCAGTATTTT. Translated, it gives CATRRGHYGGRGTDTQYF.

This clonotype appeared a few times. V and J are TRBV27 and TRBJ2-5; 9 bases agree with TRBD2. The germline gives CDR1 MNHEY, CDR2 SMNVEV (reference sequence). The ends lost 6 bases at V and 4 bases at J; junction bases unmatched: 6. The CDR3 spans 14 residues. CDR3 residues: CASRRGTSTETQYF. Written as DNA, the CDR3 is TGTGCCAGCAGACGCGGGACTAGCACAGAGACCCAGTACTTC.

There are a few counts of this clonotype. The gene calls are TRBV7-2 and TRBJ2-3, with TRBD2 matching 13 bases. The CDR3 sequence is 18 residues long. With 5 bases clipped from V and 4 bases from J, the junction kept 12 bases outside the gene matches. Germline loops: CDR1 SGHTA, CDR2 FQGNSA. Here the CDR3 DNA reads TGTGCCAGCAGCCCACAACCGGGACTAGCGGGGAGGGCAGATACGCAGTATTTT. Protein: CASSPQPGLAGRADTQYF.

The CDR3 here is CASSLNMGLGGNEQFF. In DNA, the CDR3 is TGCGCCAGCAGCTTAAACATGGGACTAGGCGGCAATGAGCAGTTCTTC. The V and J genes are TRBV5-1 and TRBJ2-1; TRBD2 matches 8 bases. The CDR3 consists of 16 residues. V was clipped by 2 bases and J by 6 bases; unmatched bases: 10. Germline lookup yields CDR1 SGHRS and CDR2 YFSETQ.